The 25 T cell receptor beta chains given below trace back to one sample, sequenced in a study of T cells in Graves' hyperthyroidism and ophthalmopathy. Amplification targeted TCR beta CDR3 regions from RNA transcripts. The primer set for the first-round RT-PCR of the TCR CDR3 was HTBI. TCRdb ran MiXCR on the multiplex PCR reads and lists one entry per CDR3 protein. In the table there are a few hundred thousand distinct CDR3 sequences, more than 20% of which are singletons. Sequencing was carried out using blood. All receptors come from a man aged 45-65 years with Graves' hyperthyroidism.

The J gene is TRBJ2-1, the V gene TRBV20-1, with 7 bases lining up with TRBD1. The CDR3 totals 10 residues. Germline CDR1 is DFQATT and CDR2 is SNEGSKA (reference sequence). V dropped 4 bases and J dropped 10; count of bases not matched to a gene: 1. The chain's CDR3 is CSAKGQEQFF. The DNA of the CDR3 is TGCAGTGCTAAGGGACAGGAGCAGTTCTTC.

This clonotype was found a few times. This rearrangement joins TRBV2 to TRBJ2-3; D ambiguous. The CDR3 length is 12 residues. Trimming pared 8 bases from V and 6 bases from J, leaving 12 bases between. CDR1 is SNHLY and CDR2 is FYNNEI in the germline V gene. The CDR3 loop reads CASGHGLDTQYF. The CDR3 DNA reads TGTGCCAGCGGGCATGGGCTTGATACGCAGTATTTT.

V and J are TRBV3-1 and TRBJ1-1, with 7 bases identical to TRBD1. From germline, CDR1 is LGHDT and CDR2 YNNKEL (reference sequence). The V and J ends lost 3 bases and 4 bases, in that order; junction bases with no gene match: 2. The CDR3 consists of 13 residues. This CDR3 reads CASSQKGATEAFF. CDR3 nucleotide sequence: TGTGCCAGCAGCCAGAAGGGGGCCACTGAAGCTTTCTTT.

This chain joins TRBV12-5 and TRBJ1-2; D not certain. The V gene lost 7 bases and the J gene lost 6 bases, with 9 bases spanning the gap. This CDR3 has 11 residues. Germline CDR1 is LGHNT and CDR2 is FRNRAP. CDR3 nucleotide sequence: TGTGCTAGTGCTGGGATGGATGGCTACACCTTC. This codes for CASAGMDGYTF.

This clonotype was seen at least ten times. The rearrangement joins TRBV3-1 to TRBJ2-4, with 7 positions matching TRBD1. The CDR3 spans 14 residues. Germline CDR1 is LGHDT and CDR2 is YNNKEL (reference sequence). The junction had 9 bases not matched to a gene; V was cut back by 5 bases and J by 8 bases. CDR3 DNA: TGTGCCAGCAGCGCGTCAGACAGGGCCCACATTCAGTACTTC. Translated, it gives CASSASDRAHIQYF.

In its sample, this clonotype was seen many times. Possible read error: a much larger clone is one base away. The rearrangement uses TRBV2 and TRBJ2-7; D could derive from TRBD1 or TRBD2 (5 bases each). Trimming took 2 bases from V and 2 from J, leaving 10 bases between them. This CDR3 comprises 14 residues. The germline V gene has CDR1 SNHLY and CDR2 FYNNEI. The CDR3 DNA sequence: TGTGCCAGCAGTGAACTACAGGAGGCCTACGAGCAGTACTTC. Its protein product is CASSELQEAYEQYF. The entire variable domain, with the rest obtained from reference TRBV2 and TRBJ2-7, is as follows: EPEVTQTPSHQVTQMGQEVILRCVPISNHLYFYWYRQILGQKVEFLVSFYNNEISEKSEIFDDQFSVERPDGSNFTLKIRSTKLEDSAMYFCASSELQEAYEQYFGPGTRLTVT.

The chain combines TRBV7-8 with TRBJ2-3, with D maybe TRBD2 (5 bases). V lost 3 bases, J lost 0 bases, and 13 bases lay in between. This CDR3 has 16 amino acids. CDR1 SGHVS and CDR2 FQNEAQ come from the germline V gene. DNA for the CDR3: TGTGCCAGCAGCTTTGGGCTAGCAACTAGCACAGATACGCAGTATTTT. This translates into CASSFGLATSTDTQYF.

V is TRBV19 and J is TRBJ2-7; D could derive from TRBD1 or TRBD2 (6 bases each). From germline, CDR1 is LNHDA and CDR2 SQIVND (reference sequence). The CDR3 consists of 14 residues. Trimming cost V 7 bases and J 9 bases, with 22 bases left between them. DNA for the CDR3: TGTGCCAGTAACCTCCCCGCGGGACACAATGGGCAGTACTTC. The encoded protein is CASNLPAGHNGQYF.

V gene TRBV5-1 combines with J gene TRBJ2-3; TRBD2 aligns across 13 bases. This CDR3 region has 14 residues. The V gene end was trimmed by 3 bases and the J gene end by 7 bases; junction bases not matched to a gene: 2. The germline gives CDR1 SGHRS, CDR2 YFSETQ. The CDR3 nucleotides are TGCGCCAGCAGCTCGGGACTAGCGGGAAATACGCAGTATTTT. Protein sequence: CASSSGLAGNTQYF.

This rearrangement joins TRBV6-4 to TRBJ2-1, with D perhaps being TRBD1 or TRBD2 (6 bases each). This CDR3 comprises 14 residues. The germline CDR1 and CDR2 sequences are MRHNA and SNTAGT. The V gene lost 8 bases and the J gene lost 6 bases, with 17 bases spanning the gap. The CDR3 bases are TGTGCCAGCTGGGATGAGGGGGGAGGCAATGAGCAGTTCTTC. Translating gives CASWDEGGGNEQFF.

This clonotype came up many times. The CDR3 protein is CASSANYEQYF. CDR3 nucleotide sequence: TGTGCCAGCTCAGCGAATTACGAGCAGTACTTC. The chain joins TRBV18 to TRBJ2-7; D uncertain. With 5 bases removed from V and 4 bases from J, the gap between germline ends came to 6 bases. The CDR3 is 11 amino acids. Germline V gene sequence: CDR1 KGHSH, CDR2 LQKENI. The full variable domain, in which reference TRBV18 and TRBJ2-7 provide the parts outside the CDR3, is NAGVMQNPRHLVRRRGQEARLRCSPMKGHSHVYWYRQLPEEGLKFMVYLQKENIIDESGMPKERFSAEFPKEGPSILRIQQVVRGDSAAYFCASSANYEQYFGPGTRLTVT.

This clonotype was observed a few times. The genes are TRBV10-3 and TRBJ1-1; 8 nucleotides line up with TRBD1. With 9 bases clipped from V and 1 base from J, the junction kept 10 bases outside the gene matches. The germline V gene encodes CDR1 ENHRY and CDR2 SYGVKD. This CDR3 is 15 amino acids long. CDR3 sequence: CAIQSDRGQNTEAFF. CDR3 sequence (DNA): TGTGCCATTCAATCTGACAGGGGCCAGAACACTGAAGCTTTCTTT.

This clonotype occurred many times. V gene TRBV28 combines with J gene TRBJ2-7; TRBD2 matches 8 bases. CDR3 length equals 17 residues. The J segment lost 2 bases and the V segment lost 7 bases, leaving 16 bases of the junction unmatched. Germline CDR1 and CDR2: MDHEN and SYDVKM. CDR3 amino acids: CASTMTYQAGGPYEQYF. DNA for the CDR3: TGTGCCAGCACCATGACGTATCAGGCGGGAGGACCCTACGAGCAGTACTTC.

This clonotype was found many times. The CDR3 spells CAIRATGDRAEAFF. As DNA, the CDR3 is TGTGCCATCAGGGCGACAGGGGATCGTGCTGAAGCTTTCTTT. The V gene is TRBV10-3, the J gene TRBJ1-1, with 8 bases matching TRBD1. This CDR3 has 14 amino acids. Germline V gene lookup returns CDR1 ENHRY and CDR2 SYGVKD. The trim removed 6 bases at V and 6 bases at J, leaving 9 bases unmatched.

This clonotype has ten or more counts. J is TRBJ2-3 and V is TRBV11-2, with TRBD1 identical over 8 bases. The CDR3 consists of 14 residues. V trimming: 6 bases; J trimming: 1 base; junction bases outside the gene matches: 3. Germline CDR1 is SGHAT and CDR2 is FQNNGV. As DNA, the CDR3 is TGTGCCAGCAGGGAGACAGGGGGCACAGATACGCAGTATTTT. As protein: CASRETGGTDTQYF. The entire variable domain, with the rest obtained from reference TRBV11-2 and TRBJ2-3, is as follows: EAGVAQSPRYKIIEKRQSVAFWCNPISGHATLYWYQQILGQGPKLLIQFQNNGVVDDSQLPKDRFSAERLKGVDSTLKIQPAKLEDSAVYLCASRETGGTDTQYFGPGTRLTVL.

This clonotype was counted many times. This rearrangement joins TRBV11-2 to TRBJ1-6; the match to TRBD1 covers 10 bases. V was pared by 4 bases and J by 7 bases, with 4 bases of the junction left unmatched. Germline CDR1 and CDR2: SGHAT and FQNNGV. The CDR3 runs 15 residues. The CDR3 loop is CASSYRDRGNSPLHF. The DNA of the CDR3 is TGTGCCAGCAGCTACCGGGACAGGGGAAATTCACCCCTCCACTTT.

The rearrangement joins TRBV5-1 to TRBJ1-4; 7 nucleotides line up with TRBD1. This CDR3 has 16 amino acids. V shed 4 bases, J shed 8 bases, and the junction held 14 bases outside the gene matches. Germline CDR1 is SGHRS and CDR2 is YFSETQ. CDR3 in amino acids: CASSLTGRSVGEKLFF. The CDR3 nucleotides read TGCGCCAGCAGCCTGACAGGGCGTTCGGTTGGCGAAAAACTGTTTTTT.

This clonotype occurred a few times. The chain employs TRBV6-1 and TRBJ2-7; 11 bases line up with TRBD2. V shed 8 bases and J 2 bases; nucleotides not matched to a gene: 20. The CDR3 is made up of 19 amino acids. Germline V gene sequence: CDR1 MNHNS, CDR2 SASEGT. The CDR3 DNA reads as TGTGCCAGCTGCTCCTCCGAGCCCACACTAGCGGGGGTTACCTACGAGCAGTACTTC. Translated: CASCSSEPTLAGVTYEQYF.

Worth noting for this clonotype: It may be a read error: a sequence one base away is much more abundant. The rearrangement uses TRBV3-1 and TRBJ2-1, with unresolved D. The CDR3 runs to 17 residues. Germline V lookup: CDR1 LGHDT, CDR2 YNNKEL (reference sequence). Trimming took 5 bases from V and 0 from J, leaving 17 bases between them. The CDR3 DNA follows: TGTGCCAGCAGCTCCAACCTTGGGCGGAGCTCCTACAATGAGCAGTTCTTC. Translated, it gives CASSSNLGRSSYNEQFF.

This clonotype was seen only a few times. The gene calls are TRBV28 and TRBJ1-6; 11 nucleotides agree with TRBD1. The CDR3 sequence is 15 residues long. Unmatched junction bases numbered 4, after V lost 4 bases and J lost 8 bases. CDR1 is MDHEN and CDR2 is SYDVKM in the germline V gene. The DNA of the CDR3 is TGTGCCAGCAGTTCTGGGACAGGGGGATATTCACCCCTCCACTTT. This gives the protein CASSSGTGGYSPLHF.

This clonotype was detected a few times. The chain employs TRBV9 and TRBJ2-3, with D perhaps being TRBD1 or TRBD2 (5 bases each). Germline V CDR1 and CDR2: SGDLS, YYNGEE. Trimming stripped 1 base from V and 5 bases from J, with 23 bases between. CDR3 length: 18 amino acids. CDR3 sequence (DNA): TGTGCCAGCAGCGTAATCTGGGGGAGTCCAAACGCAGTAGATACGCAGTATTTT. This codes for CASSVIWGSPNAVDTQYF.

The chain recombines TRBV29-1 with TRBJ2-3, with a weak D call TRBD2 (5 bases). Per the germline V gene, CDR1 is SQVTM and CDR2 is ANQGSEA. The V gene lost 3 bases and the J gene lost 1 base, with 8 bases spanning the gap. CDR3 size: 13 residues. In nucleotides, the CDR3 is TGCAGCGTTGAGCCGGAGGGCACAGATACGCAGTATTTT. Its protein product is CSVEPEGTDTQYF.

The CDR3 protein is CASNPTGTVNTEAFF. The CDR3 DNA follows: TGTGCCAGCAACCCCACCGGGACAGTGAACACTGAAGCTTTCTTT. The V call is TRBV5-8, the J call TRBJ1-1; 7 nucleotides align to TRBD1. CDR1 is SGHTS and CDR2 is YDEGEE in the germline V gene. With V trimmed by 6 bases and J by 0 bases, 8 bases remained unmatched. The CDR3 is 15 amino acids.

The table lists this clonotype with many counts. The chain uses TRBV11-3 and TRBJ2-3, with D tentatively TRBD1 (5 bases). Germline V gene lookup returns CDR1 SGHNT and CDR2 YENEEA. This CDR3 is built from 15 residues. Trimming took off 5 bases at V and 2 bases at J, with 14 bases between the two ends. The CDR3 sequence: CASSPRRALTDTQYF. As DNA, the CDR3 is TGTGCCAGCAGCCCCCGCAGGGCCCTCACAGATACGCAGTATTTT.

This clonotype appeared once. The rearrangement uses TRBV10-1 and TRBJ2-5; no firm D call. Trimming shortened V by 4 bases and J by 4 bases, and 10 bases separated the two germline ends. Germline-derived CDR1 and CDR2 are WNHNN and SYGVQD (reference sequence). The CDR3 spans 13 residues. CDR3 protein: CASSGGPGETQYF. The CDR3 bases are TGCGCCAGCAGTGGTGGACCAGGAGAGACCCAGTACTTC.